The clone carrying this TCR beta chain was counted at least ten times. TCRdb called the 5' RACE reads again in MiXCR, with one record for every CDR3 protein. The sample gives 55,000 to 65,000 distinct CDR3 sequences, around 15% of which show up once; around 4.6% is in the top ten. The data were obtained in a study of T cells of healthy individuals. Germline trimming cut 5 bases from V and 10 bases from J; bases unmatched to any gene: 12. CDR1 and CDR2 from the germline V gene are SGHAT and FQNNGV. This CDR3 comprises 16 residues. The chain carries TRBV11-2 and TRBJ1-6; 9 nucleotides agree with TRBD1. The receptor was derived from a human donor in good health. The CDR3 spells CASSQRDRDSRSPLHF. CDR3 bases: TGTGCCAGCAGCCAAAGGGACAGGGACAGTAGATCACCCCTCCACTTT.